This T cell receptor (beta chain) comes out of a study of cytomegalovirus exposure and HLA in healthy donors. Primers for the PCR totalled 60 Vbeta and 13 Jbeta. Profiled with immunoSEQ multiplex PCR; TCRdb holds only in-frame clones, not every one. Here the sample spans 130,000 or so clones, around 75% being singletons. Regarding the study as a whole: In an earlier analysis, about 87% or about 30%: the productive usage of most TCR beta V segments. Reportedly, a later analysis found an Asian-associated ancestry cluster had fewer N-insertions than the roughly 700-donor mean.

Healthy individuals who donated bone marrow served as the donors. Germline CDR1 reads SQVTM; CDR2 reads ANQGSEA. V shed 0 bases and J 4 bases; nucleotides not matched to a gene: 6. There are 16 residues in the CDR3. On this clone: Its target is unknown.

This receptor was identified in a woman between 50 and 59 years old in good health and CMV-seropositive. Sequencing input: PBMCs. This chain connects TRBV29-1 to TRBJ2-2; 9 nucleotides agree with TRBD2. CDR3 sequence (DNA): TGCAGCGTTGAAGAGTTTAGCGGGAGAGGCACCGGGGAGCTGTTTTTT. Residues: CSVEEFSGRGTGELFF.